This entry lists 14 T cell receptor beta chains sequenced from one sample in a study of blood T cell repertoires in COVID-19. The method was immunoSEQ multiplex PCR; TCRdb's version includes in-frame clones alone and lacks a portion of them. The data contain about 150,000 clones, about 80% of them seen just once; the ten biggest clones take up approximately 17%. The sequencing sample was made of peripheral blood. These receptors were taken from a man between 50 and 59 years old with acute or convalescent COVID-19.

The chain is built from TRBV21-1 and TRBJ1-2; TRBD1 was called by the table and not checked on the DNA. TRBV21-1 is reported as a pseudogene. This CDR3 is built from 15 residues. The DNA of the CDR3 is TGTGCCAGCAGCCCTATTGGACAGGGCCCTGGAGGCTACACCTTC. It is translated as CASSPIGQGPGGYTF.

V and J are TRBV27 and TRBJ2-7, with a possible D match to TRBD2 (6 bases). The CDR3 extends over 13 amino acids. With 6 bases removed from V and 3 bases from J, the gap between germline ends came to 12 bases. Germline CDR1 and CDR2: MNHEY and SMNVEV (reference sequence). CDR3 residues: CASRKGGSYEQYF. The DNA of the CDR3 is TGTGCCAGCAGAAAGGGAGGAAGCTACGAGCAGTACTTC.

This chain joins TRBV9 and TRBJ1-1; TRBD1 aligns across 12 bases. Per germline, CDR1 SGDLS and CDR2 YYNGEE. There are 16 residues in the CDR3. The ends lost 0 bases at V and 4 bases at J; junction bases unmatched: 4. The CDR3 DNA follows: TGTGCCAGCAGCGTAGCGGGACAGGGGGCGGCCACTGAAGCTTTCTTT. This translates into CASSVAGQGAATEAFF. Combining the CDR3 with reference TRBV9 and TRBJ1-1 gives the whole variable domain DSGVTQTPKHLITATGQRVTLRCSPRSGDLSVYWYQQSLDQGLQFLIQYYNGEERAKGNILERFSAQQFPDLHSELNLSSLELGDSALYFCASSVAGQGAATEAFFGQGTRLTVV.

The genes are TRBV11-2 and TRBJ2-7, with TRBD1 matching over 7 bases. V lost 5 bases and J lost 0; bases outside the gene matches: 7. This CDR3 comprises 15 residues. The germline V gene encodes CDR1 SGHAT and CDR2 FQNNGV. CDR3 region: CASSKNSGGSYEQYF. CDR3 DNA sequence: TGTGCCAGCAGCAAAAACTCAGGGGGCTCCTACGAGCAGTACTTC.

This clone has just a few counts. The chain links TRBV7-6 to TRBJ1-1; TRBD1 matches at 7 bases. The CDR3 consists of 16 residues. The V gene end was trimmed by 5 bases and the J gene end by 1 base; junction bases not matched to a gene: 10. Germline assignment: CDR1 SGHVS and CDR2 FNYEAQ. CDR3 nucleotide sequence: TGTGCCAGCAGCCCACCCGGGCGGACAGGGAACACTGAAGCTTTCTTT. It is translated as CASSPPGRTGNTEAFF.

The chain couples TRBV28 to TRBJ2-7, with TRBD1 as a possible D gene (8 bases). The length of the CDR3 is 13 residues. Trimming pared 8 bases from V and 2 bases from J, leaving 13 bases between. Germline CDR1 reads MDHEN; CDR2 reads SYDVKM. The CDR3 bases are TGTGCCAGCCAAACAGGGGGGGCCTACGAGCAGTACTTC. It is translated as CASQTGGAYEQYF.

This clone has a single count. CDR3 nucleotides: TGTGCCAGCAGCCCACAGGGTTATGGAGGAAACACCATATATTTT. It is translated as CASSPQGYGGNTIYF. This rearrangement joins TRBV3-1 (or the pseudogene TRBV3-2) to TRBJ1-3, with D possibly being TRBD1 (6 bases). V was shortened by 4 bases and J by 4 bases, with 14 bases between the two germline ends. The CDR3 consists of 15 residues. CDR1 LGHDT and CDR2 YNNKEL come from the germline V gene (reference sequence).

This chain uses TRBV2 with TRBJ2-2; TRBD1 agrees at 10 bases. After removal of 6 bases from V and 6 bases from J, the junction contained 13 bases not matched to a gene. Germline V CDR1 and CDR2: SNHLY, FYNNEI. The CDR3 has 17 amino acids. CDR3 in amino acids: CASSAIDRGPLSGELFF. The CDR3 DNA follows: TGTGCCAGCAGCGCTATCGACAGGGGGCCCCTGTCCGGGGAGCTGTTTTTT.

The chain uses TRBV2 and TRBJ1-2, with 8 positions matching TRBD1. Germline lookup yields CDR1 SNHLY and CDR2 FYNNEI. CDR3 length equals 12 residues. Unmatched junction bases numbered 2, after V lost 7 bases and J lost 4 bases. The CDR3, as DNA: TGTGCCAGCACGGGACAGGTCTATGGCTACACCTTC. Amino acids: CASTGQVYGYTF.

This clone was counted only a few times. This chain connects TRBV4-1 to TRBJ1-2, with D possibly matching TRBD1 (6 bases). This CDR3 comprises 16 residues. Germline V gives CDR1 MGHRA, CDR2 YSYEKL. Trimming removed 0 bases from V and 5 bases from J, with 16 bases in between. CDR3 in DNA: TGCGCCAGCAGCCAAGAGAGGGGGGGCGCCCCTTATGGCTACACCTTC. This encodes CASSQERGGAPYGYTF.

A word on this clone: This same CDR3 is encoded by further DNA sequences in the sample. The V and J genes are TRBV9 and TRBJ2-3, with 7 bases identical to TRBD2. Trimming removed 0 bases from V and 1 base from J; junction bases left unmatched: 2. The CDR3 loop spans 15 amino acids. CDR1 and CDR2 (germline): SGDLS, YYNGEE. The CDR3 bases are TGTGCCAGCAGCGTAGGGGGAGGGGGCACAGATACGCAGTATTTT. Translation: CASSVGGGGTDTQYF.

The rearrangement joins TRBV28 to TRBJ2-5; D may be TRBD2 (5 bases). The CDR3 totals 13 residues. Germline values: CDR1 MDHEN, CDR2 SYDVKM. V lost 5 bases to trimming and J lost 7 bases, with 14 bases between them. CDR3 sequence reads: CASSIPGILTQYF. Written as DNA, the CDR3 is TGTGCCAGCAGTATCCCGGGAATTCTGACCCAGTACTTC.

This sequence joins TRBV5-1 and TRBJ1-4, with unresolved D. V dropped 5 bases and J dropped 4 bases, with 15 bases sitting between them. This CDR3 has 15 residues. CDR1 is SGHRS, CDR2 YFSETQ, per germline. As DNA, the CDR3 is TGCGCCAGCAGAAGGAGCAGTAACATTAATGAAAAACTGTTTTTT. It specifies CASRRSSNINEKLFF.

The CDR3 loop reads CASSLHLVVYEQFF. Written as DNA, the CDR3 is TGTGCCAGCAGCTTGCATCTAGTGGTGTATGAGCAGTTCTTC. The chain couples TRBV5-6 to TRBJ2-1, with D uncertain. CDR3 length equals 14 residues. The ends were cut back, 1 base at V and 8 bases at J, with 13 bases in the middle. Per germline, CDR1 SGHDT and CDR2 YYEEEE.